The subject of this entry is one T cell receptor beta chain. The antigen remains unidentified. The junction does not match germline at one end; this may be a read error. This entry comes from a study of identical twins. The CDR3 consists of 13 residues. From germline, CDR1 is SSHAT and CDR2 FNYEAQ (reference sequence). TCRdb ran MiXCR on the 5' RACE reads and lists one entry per CDR3 protein. Seen here are just over 500,000 distinct CDR3 sequences, 20% to 25% observed once, and the top ten hold around 1%. The study, taken as a whole, reports: Models underestimated out-of-frame TCR alpha sharing in monozygotic twins.

A further study also used this sample, focusing on T cells expressing NK-cell markers.

The sequence derives from a young woman in good health. Source material: CD4+ T cells sorted from blood. V and J are TRBV7-7 and TRBJ1-1; D call uncertain. The CDR3 DNA is TGTGCTAGCAGCTGGGATTACAACACTGAAGCTTTCTTT. Translated: CASSWDYNTEAFF.